The present T cell receptor (beta chain) was sequenced within a study of CD8 T cells in Susac syndrome. Germline trimming cut 4 bases from V and 7 bases from J; bases unmatched to any gene: 4. This CDR3 has 13 amino acids. CD8+ and CD4+ T cells from blood underwent TCR beta sequencing. The multiple sclerosis controls were treatment-naive patients with relapsing-remitting disease that was stable or active. This clonotype was recorded once. An input of about 0.5 to 1 ug of RNA was subjected to reverse transcription using random hexamers. Multiplex immunoSEQ PCR targeted 54 Vbeta and 13 Jbeta TCR beta segments. TCRdb fed the immunoSEQ multiplex PCR reads into MiXCR, producing one record per CDR3 protein. This table holds 150,000 to 190,000 distinct CDR3 sequences, around 95% found once.

Material for sequencing was CD8+ T cells from PBMCs. The chain carries TRBV12-3 or TRBV12-4 and TRBJ1-5; 7 positions agree with TRBD1. The clonotype was recovered from a human donor with multiple sclerosis. CDR3 nucleotide sequence: TGTGCCAGCAGTTCGACAGGGAGGCAGCCCCAGCATTTT. This translates into CASSSTGRQPQHF.